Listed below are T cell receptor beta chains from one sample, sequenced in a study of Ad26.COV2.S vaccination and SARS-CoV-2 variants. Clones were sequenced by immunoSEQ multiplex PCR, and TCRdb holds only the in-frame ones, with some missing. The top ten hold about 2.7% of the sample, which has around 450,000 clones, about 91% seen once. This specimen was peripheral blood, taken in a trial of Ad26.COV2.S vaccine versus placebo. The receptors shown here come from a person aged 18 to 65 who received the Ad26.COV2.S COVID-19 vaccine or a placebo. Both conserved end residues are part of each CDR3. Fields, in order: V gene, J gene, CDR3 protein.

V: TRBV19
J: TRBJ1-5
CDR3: CASSIWDLRVQPQHF

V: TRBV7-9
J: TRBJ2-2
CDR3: CASSPGRGYNTGELFF

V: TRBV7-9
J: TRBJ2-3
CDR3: CASSPRRAAGTDTQYF

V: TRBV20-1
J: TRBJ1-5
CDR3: CSASWHVRGQPQHF

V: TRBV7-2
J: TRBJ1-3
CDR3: CASSERQGILSGNTIYF

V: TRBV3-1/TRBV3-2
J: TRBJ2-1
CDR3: CASSLSGGAGEQFF

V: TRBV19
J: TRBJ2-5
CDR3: CASSTDRGFSETQYF

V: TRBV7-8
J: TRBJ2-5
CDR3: CASSPRGLADETQYF

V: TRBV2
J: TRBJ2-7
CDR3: CASSEQGLDYEQYF

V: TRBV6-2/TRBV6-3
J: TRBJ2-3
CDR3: CASSYNGLGPDTQYF

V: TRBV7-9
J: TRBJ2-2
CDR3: CASSSQVNTGELFF

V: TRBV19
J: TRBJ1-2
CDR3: CASSIREGTGYTF

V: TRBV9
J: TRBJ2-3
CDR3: CASSGGLAIRSDTQYF

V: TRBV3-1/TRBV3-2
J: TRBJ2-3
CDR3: CASSQDPARVADTQYF

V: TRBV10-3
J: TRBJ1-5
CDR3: CAISESGMGGRKGPNQPQHF

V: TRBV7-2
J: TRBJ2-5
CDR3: CASSLIPTSGRGKTQYF

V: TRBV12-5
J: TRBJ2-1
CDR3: CASGSSGGSYNEQFF

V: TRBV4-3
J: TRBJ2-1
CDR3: CASSQDFTLAGNEQFF

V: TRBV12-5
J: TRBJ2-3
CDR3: CASGLGVWAADTQYF

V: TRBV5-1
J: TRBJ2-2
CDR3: CASSLGQGAAGELFF

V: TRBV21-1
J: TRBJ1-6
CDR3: CASKPGRNSPLHF

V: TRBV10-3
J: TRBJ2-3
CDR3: CAISEGAGGPDTQYF

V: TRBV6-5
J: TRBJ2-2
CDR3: CASSYLVSIPGELFF

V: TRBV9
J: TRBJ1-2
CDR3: CASSVDRDYGYTF

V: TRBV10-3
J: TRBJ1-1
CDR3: CAISGSDRPTEAFF

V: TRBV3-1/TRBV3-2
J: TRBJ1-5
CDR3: CASSQEVSGHQPQHF

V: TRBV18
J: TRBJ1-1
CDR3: CASSHTGDTEAFF

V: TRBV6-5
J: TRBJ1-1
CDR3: CASKRQNEAFF

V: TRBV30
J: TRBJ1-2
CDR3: CAWSSGYSGYTF

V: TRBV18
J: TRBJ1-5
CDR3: CASSPPSGNGNQPQHF

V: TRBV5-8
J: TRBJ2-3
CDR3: CATEAGGGTDTQYF

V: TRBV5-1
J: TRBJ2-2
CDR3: CASSLPTGGVTGELFF

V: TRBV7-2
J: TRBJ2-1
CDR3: CASSLRGVGSNEQFF

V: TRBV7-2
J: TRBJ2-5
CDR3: CASTSLAPSGYQETQYF

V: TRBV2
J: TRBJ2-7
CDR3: CASSPWRTGWYF

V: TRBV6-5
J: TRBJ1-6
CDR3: CASSPQGNSPLHF

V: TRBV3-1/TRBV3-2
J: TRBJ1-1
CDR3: CASSPGARFTLDTEAFF

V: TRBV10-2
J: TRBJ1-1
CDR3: CASTRMNTEAFF

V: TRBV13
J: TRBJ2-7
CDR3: CASSLALTYEQYF

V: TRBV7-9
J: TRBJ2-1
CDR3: CASSWGLAGLSYNEQFF

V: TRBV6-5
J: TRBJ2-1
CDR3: CASSYLGGNEQFF

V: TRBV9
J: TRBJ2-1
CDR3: CASSVAGGSYNEQFF

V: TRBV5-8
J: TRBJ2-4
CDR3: CASSRNRKNIQYF

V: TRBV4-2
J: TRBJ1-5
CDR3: CASSQGSGSNQPQHF

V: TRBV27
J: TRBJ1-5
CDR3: CASSPNPDRGNQPQHF

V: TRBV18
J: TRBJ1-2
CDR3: CASSPGNGLSGYTF

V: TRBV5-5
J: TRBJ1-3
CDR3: CASSLFLSSSGNTIYF

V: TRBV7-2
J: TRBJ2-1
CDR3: CASSLVENVEQFF

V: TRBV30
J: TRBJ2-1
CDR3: CAWSPSALGEQFF

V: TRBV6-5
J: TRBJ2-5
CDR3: CASSYQLRAGTQYF

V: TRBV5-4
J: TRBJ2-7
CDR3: CASSTGGWGTAVEQYF

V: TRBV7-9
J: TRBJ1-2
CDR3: CASSLVGRTPDYGYTF

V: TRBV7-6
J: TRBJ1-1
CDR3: CATAGGNSEAFF

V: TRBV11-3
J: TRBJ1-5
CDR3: CASSLDTNQPQHF

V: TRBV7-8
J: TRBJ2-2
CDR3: CASKTKEGGTGELFF